The clone carrying this T cell receptor (beta chain) was seen at least ten times. The data belong to a study of blood T cells in healthy people across ages. Staff drew around 10 milliliters of peripheral blood from each donor. Each sample yielded at least 6 million isolated PBMCs. With a J-beta primer mix and a sample-barcoded 5' primer, a second PCR ran about 7 to 11 cycles. The authors tagged each cDNA molecule using a template-switch adaptor with 12 random nucleotides. Via MiXCR, TCRdb re-called the 5' RACE reads, giving one row per CDR3 protein. The sample includes some 750,000 distinct CDR3 sequences, 22% of them seen just once. This CDR3 is built from 16 residues. The ends were cut back, 0 bases at V and 4 bases at J, with 14 bases in the middle. Germline CDR1 and CDR2: SGHRS and YFSETQ.

The V and J genes are TRBV5-1 and TRBJ2-1; no clear D. The sequence was obtained from a man aged 70 or older in good health. Material: blood. CDR3 coding DNA: TGCGCCAGCAGCTTGGATCCCGCTGGAAGTTACAATGAGCAGTTCTTC. Amino acids: CASSLDPAGSYNEQFF. The full variable domain, its missing parts supplied by reference TRBV5-1 and TRBJ2-1, is KAGVTQTPRYLIKTRGQQVTLSCSPISGHRSVSWYQQTPGQGLQFLFEYFSETQRNKGNFPGRFSGRQFSNSRSEMNVSTLELGDSALYLCASSLDPAGSYNEQFFGPGTRLTVL.